This T cell receptor beta chain was sequenced for a study of T cells after yellow fever vaccination. Findings and caveats of the study: Most clones from primary vaccination resurfaced after the booster (about 96% CD4, less than 90% CD8). Shared CD4/CD8 clonotypes were a small share, likely from convergent recombination.

TCRdb itself ran the 5' RACE reads through MiXCR, one entry per CDR3 protein. This table has some 350,000 distinct CDR3 sequences, roughly 4% appearing once. Trimming removed 3 bases from V and 2 bases from J, with 14 bases in between. Looked up from germline, CDR1 is LGHNA and CDR2 is YSLEER. The CDR3 spans 15 residues. This clonotype was detected only a few times. The target antigen is unknown. The starting material was PBMCs, obtained 5 days after the yellow fever booster vaccination. The sequence was collected from a man aged 18 to 29 who received the YFV17D yellow fever vaccine. The V gene is TRBV4-3, the J gene TRBJ2-7; the D is unclear. In DNA, the CDR3 is TGCGCCAGCAGCCAGGGCCCGTTTGCCGCCTACGAGCAGTACTTC. Translation gives CASSQGPFAAYEQYF.